The next 26 T cell receptor beta chains were all read from a single sample in a study of blood T cells in healthy people across ages. A sample-barcoded 5' primer and a J-beta primer mix were used in a second PCR of roughly 7 to 11 cycles. One entry per CDR3 protein, called by TCRdb with MiXCR from the 5' RACE reads. The table lists about 290,000 distinct CDR3 sequences, roughly 26% of them singletons. Sequenced sample: blood. The receptors were gathered from a woman aged 70-85 years in good health.

The chain employs TRBV11-2 and TRBJ2-3; 9 positions match TRBD2. Trimming cost V 1 base and J 0 bases; bases outside gene matches: 8. In germline, CDR1 is SGHAT, CDR2 FQNNGV. The CDR3 length is 18 residues. The CDR3 DNA reads TGTGCCAGCAGCTTAGGGCTAGCGGGGCAAACTAGCACAGATACGCAGTATTTT. This translates into CASSLGLAGQTSTDTQYF.

This clonotype was detected only a few times. This chain links TRBV4-1 with TRBJ1-4, with 11 positions matching TRBD1. The CDR3 has 19 amino acids. The trim removed 0 bases at V and 2 bases at J, leaving 8 bases unmatched. Germline V gene sequence: CDR1 MGHRA, CDR2 YSYEKL. Here the CDR3 DNA reads TGCGCCAGCAGCCAAGATCGAGGGACAGGGGGTTCCACTAATGAAAAACTGTTTTTT. Translated: CASSQDRGTGGSTNEKLFF.

The gene calls are TRBV7-3 and TRBJ2-3; D possibly corresponds to TRBD1 (5 bases). In germline, CDR1 is SGHTA, CDR2 FQGTGA. The CDR3 spans 12 residues. The V end was cut by 5 bases, the J end by 6 bases, with 9 bases between. The CDR3 loop reads CASSRRGDTQYF. CDR3 DNA: TGTGCCAGCAGCCGTAGGGGCGATACGCAGTATTTT.

The gene calls are TRBV15 and TRBJ2-1, with D possibly TRBD2 on 7 matching bases. Germline values: CDR1 LNHNV, CDR2 YYDKDF (reference sequence). The CDR3 contains 16 residues. Trimming took off 1 base at V and 5 bases at J, with 15 bases between the two ends. CDR3 amino acids: CATSRVGGGSNNEQFF. The DNA of the CDR3 is TGTGCCACCAGCAGAGTCGGGGGCGGGAGCAACAATGAGCAGTTCTTC.

This clonotype was counted only a few times. CDR3 coding DNA: TGTGCCAGTAGTATGAAGGGGAATCAGCCCCAGCATTTT. Translated: CASSMKGNQPQHF. The genes are TRBV19 and TRBJ1-5; a weak D match, TRBD1 (5 bases). The CDR3 loop spans 13 amino acids. V lost 3 bases, J lost 4 bases, and 7 bases lay in between. Germline CDR1 is LNHDA and CDR2 is SQIVND (reference sequence).

In regard to this clonotype: A much larger clone is a single base away; this may be a read error. The chain uses TRBV7-2 and TRBJ2-1; the match to TRBD2 covers 7 bases. The germline V gene encodes CDR1 SGHTA and CDR2 FQGNSA. J gave up 7 bases and V 5 bases, and 11 bases lay outside the gene matches. The CDR3 contains 15 residues. The CDR3 reads CASSLRTGGSNEQFF. CDR3 nucleotide sequence: TGTGCCAGCAGCCTCCGGACTGGCGGGAGTAATGAGCAGTTCTTC.

The chain combines TRBV5-1 with TRBJ2-5, with D possibly TRBD1 on 5 matching bases. Germline V gene sequence: CDR1 SGHRS, CDR2 YFSETQ. CDR3 size: 13 residues. V shed 2 bases and J shed 3 bases, with 8 bases lying between them. CDR3 amino acids: CASSFGAEETQYF. Written as DNA, the CDR3 is TGCGCCAGCAGCTTTGGGGCAGAAGAGACCCAGTACTTC.

The chain couples TRBV3-1 to TRBJ2-5, with no clear D. CDR1 is LGHDT and CDR2 is YNNKEL in the germline V gene (reference sequence). Deletions cut 5 bases from V and 3 bases from J, with 10 bases between. The CDR3 sequence is 13 residues long. CDR3 coding DNA: TGTGCCAGCAGCACGGGTTATAAAGAGACCCAGTACTTC. This encodes CASSTGYKETQYF.

This clonotype appeared many times. The chain recombines TRBV3-1 with TRBJ2-2; no reliable D call. This CDR3 comprises 13 residues. Trimming left V 1 base short and J 7 bases short, with 7 bases between. Per germline, CDR1 LGHDT and CDR2 YNNKEL (reference sequence). The DNA for the CDR3 is TGTGCCAGCAGCCAAGGGCGAGGCGGGGAGCTGTTTTTT. The encoded protein is CASSQGRGGELFF.

This clonotype was recorded at least ten times. This CDR3 is CASSGGTGFFEQYF. The CDR3, as DNA: TGTGCCAGCAGCGGAGGGACAGGGTTCTTCGAGCAGTACTTC. The chain joins TRBV12-3 or TRBV12-4 to TRBJ2-7; TRBD1 aligns across 9 bases. With V trimmed by 6 bases and J by 6 bases, 9 bases remained unmatched. The CDR3 consists of 14 residues.

This clonotype has only a few counts. The gene calls are TRBV12-3 or TRBV12-4 and TRBJ2-4, with 7 bases matching TRBD2. CDR3 length: 13 amino acids. V lost 7 bases to trimming and J lost 11 bases; unmatched junction nucleotides: 11. In DNA form, the CDR3 reads TGTGCCAGCACCGGTGGGGGGGGTTGGCTTCAGTACTTC. It yields the protein CASTGGGGWLQYF.

This clonotype was counted ten times or more. This chain joins TRBV3-1 and TRBJ1-3; no reliable D call. The CDR3 contains 15 residues. Trimming pared 8 bases from V and 2 bases from J, leaving 16 bases between. CDR1 is LGHDT, CDR2 YNNKEL, per germline (reference sequence). This chain's CDR3 is CASSFLGRTGNTIYF. The CDR3 bases are TGTGCCAGCTCTTTCCTTGGGCGGACTGGAAACACCATATATTTT.

In its sample, this clonotype was seen a few times. The rearrangement links TRBV12-5 to TRBJ1-1; D uncertain. CDR3 size: 12 residues. V was trimmed by 6 bases and J by 5 bases, leaving 10 bases between them. The germline CDR1 and CDR2 sequences are LGHNT and FRNRAP. CDR3 in amino acids: CASGLGQTEAFF. The CDR3 DNA reads TGTGCTAGTGGCCTCGGCCAGACTGAAGCTTTCTTT.

In this sample, this clonotype turned up many times. V usage is TRBV7-2 and J usage is TRBJ2-4; 11 nucleotides match TRBD2. Germline loops: CDR1 SGHTA, CDR2 FQGNSA. This CDR3 contains 14 residues. V shed 3 bases, J shed 6 bases, and the junction held 1 base outside the gene matches. The CDR3 sequence: CASSFGTSGNIQYF. The CDR3, as DNA: TGTGCCAGCAGCTTCGGGACTAGCGGAAACATTCAGTACTTC.

This clonotype was seen more than once but under ten times. CDR3: CASSPPIPEAFF. In nucleotides, the CDR3 is TGTGCCAGCTCACCACCTATCCCTGAAGCTTTCTTT. The J gene is TRBJ1-1, the V gene TRBV18; the D is unclear. Germline CDR1 is KGHSH and CDR2 is LQKENI. The CDR3 runs to 12 residues. Between the trimmed V and J ends, which lost 0 bases and 6 bases, there was a span of 5 bases. Looking up the rest from reference TRBV18 and TRBJ1-1 gives the full variable domain: NAGVMQNPRHLVRRRGQEARLRCSPMKGHSHVYWYRQLPEEGLKFMVYLQKENIIDESGMPKERFSAEFPKEGPSILRIQQVVRGDSAAYFCASSPPIPEAFFGQGTRLTVV.

The chain employs TRBV21-1 and TRBJ2-5; TRBD1 reflects the table's D call only, with no check against the DNA. TRBV21-1 is deemed a pseudogene. The CDR3 length is 17 residues. CDR3 sequence (DNA): TGTGCCAGCAGCAAAGGTACAGGGGATACGTACCAAGAGACCCAGTACTTC. This codes for CASSKGTGDTYQETQYF.

J is TRBJ1-2 and V is TRBV7-9; 11 nucleotides line up with TRBD1. The V and J ends lost 8 bases and 2 bases, in that order; junction bases with no gene match: 13. The CDR3 extends over 17 amino acids. CDR1 and CDR2 from the germline V gene are SEHNR and FQNEAQ (reference sequence). The DNA for the CDR3 is TGTGCCAGCGGCCGACCCCTGGGACAGGGGGAGAACTATGGCTACACCTTC. This translates into CASGRPLGQGENYGYTF.

The chain links TRBV29-1 to TRBJ2-3; 8 positions match TRBD2. Germline V gene lookup returns CDR1 SQVTM and CDR2 ANQGSEA. The CDR3 consists of 13 residues. V lost 7 bases and J lost 6; bases outside the gene matches: 9. The CDR3 DNA is TGCAGCGCTACTAGCGGAACAGGGGATACGCAGTATTTT. Its protein is CSATSGTGDTQYF.

This clonotype was observed a handful of times. This chain joins TRBV7-2 and TRBJ2-5, with D unresolved. The V and J ends lost 1 base and 2 bases respectively, with 14 bases between them. The length of the CDR3 is 16 residues. From germline, CDR1 is SGHTA and CDR2 FQGNSA. The CDR3, as DNA: TGTGCCAGCAGCTTAGTTCGGTCTGGCGGTCAAGAGACCCAGTACTTC. It is translated as CASSLVRSGGQETQYF.

The chain employs TRBV6-1 and TRBJ2-3; 7 bases align to TRBD2. CDR3 length: 16 residues. Germline-derived CDR1 and CDR2 are MNHNS and SASEGT. With V trimmed by 5 bases and J by 0 bases, 8 bases remained unmatched. Written as DNA, the CDR3 is TGTGCCAGCAGTCCTTACTTTAGCGGGAGCACAGATACGCAGTATTTT. Translating gives CASSPYFSGSTDTQYF.

CDR3 bases: TGCAGTGCTTACACTAGCGGCCTTGGGGAGACCCAGTACTTC. Its protein is CSAYTSGLGETQYF. The chain links TRBV20-1 to TRBJ2-5; 8 bases align to TRBD2. V was pared by 5 bases and J by 5 bases, with 10 bases of the junction left unmatched. Germline-derived CDR1 and CDR2 are DFQATT and SNEGSKA (reference sequence). This CDR3 is built from 14 residues.

The genes are TRBV9 and TRBJ2-1; no definite D call. The DNA end is a closer match to TRBJ2-5, so the J assignment may be wrong. This CDR3 spans 13 amino acids. The germline V gene encodes CDR1 SGDLS and CDR2 YYNGEE. CDR3 DNA sequence: TGTGCCAGCAGCGAAAGCGCACAAGAGACCCAGTACTTC. Encoded protein: CASSESAQETQYF.

This chain links TRBV7-3 with TRBJ2-7, with 7 bases fitting TRBD1. Germline V CDR1 and CDR2: SGHTA, FQGTGA. Losses at the gene ends were 1 base for V and 6 bases for J; bases not matched to a gene: 6. The CDR3 covers 14 residues. The CDR3 DNA reads TGTGCCAGCAGCTTAAGAGGGGGCGATGGCGAGCAGTACTTC. Protein: CASSLRGGDGEQYF.

V usage is TRBV12-3 or TRBV12-4 and J usage is TRBJ2-1, with D maybe TRBD2 (5 bases). CDR3 length: 15 residues. Deletions cut 8 bases from V and 4 bases from J, with 18 bases between. The CDR3 reads CASCRTQAVYNEQFF. The CDR3 DNA reads TGTGCCAGCTGTCGAACTCAAGCGGTGTACAATGAGCAGTTCTTC.

The V call is TRBV7-6, the J call TRBJ2-6; D might be TRBD2 (5 bases). This CDR3 region has 16 residues. The germline V gene encodes CDR1 SGHVS and CDR2 FNYEAQ. Trimming took 1 base from V and 2 from J, leaving 9 bases between them. CDR3 in DNA: TGTGCCAGCAGCTTAGAAGCGGCCCCTGGGGCCAACGTCCTGACTTTC. Translation: CASSLEAAPGANVLTF.

This chain links TRBV20-1 with TRBJ1-5, with TRBD1 as a possible D gene (5 bases). CDR1 is DFQATT and CDR2 is SNEGSKA in the germline V gene (reference sequence). V was clipped by 1 base and J by 2 bases, with 12 bases between them. The CDR3 length is 15 residues. The DNA of the CDR3 is TGCAGTGCTAGAGGCAAGGGGTCTGGCAATCAGCCCCAGCATTTT. It encodes CSARGKGSGNQPQHF.